A single sample gave rise to the 31 T cell receptor beta chains below, sequenced in a study of blood T cell repertoires in COVID-19. The protocol was immunoSEQ multiplex PCR, while the TCRdb copy is restricted to in-frame clones and leaves out a portion. Of roughly 32,000 clones listed, around 77% are singletons. Source material: peripheral blood. These receptors came from a human donor in a cohort sampled during active COVID-19.

This clone was observed at least ten times. The chain carries TRBV11-2 and TRBJ2-5, with 9 bases fitting TRBD1. This CDR3 is 15 amino acids long. Germline CDR1 is SGHAT and CDR2 is FQNNGV. V lost 5 bases to trimming and J lost 4 bases; unmatched junction nucleotides: 8. CDR3 in DNA: TGTGCCAGCAGCCTACAGGGGGCCCGGGGAGAGACCCAGTACTTC. As protein: CASSLQGARGETQYF.

The chain joins TRBV5-1 to TRBJ2-3, with 9 bases aligning to TRBD2. Trimming took 2 bases from V and 2 from J; bases not matched to a gene: 3. Germline assignment: CDR1 SGHRS and CDR2 YFSETQ. The CDR3 contains 15 residues. CDR3 loop: CASSFGTSLTDTQYF. The CDR3 DNA sequence: TGCGCCAGCAGCTTCGGGACTAGCCTCACAGATACGCAGTATTTT. Variable domain in full (rest from reference TRBV5-1 and TRBJ2-3): KAGVTQTPRYLIKTRGQQVTLSCSPISGHRSVSWYQQTPGQGLQFLFEYFSETQRNKGNFPGRFSGRQFSNSRSEMNVSTLELGDSALYLCASSFGTSLTDTQYFGPGTRLTVL.

This chain links TRBV29-1 with TRBJ1-1, with TRBD1 matching 9 bases. The CDR3 spans 18 residues. CDR1 is SQVTM and CDR2 is ANQGSEA in the germline V gene. V gave up 0 bases and J gave up 3 bases; unmatched junction bases: 14. CDR3 sequence: CSVEETGGLSFGDTEAFF. In DNA, the CDR3 is TGCAGCGTTGAAGAAACAGGGGGCTTATCATTCGGTGACACTGAAGCTTTCTTT.

The rearrangement uses TRBV7-9 and TRBJ2-1; weak D call: TRBD1 (5 bases). The CDR3 has 17 residues. Germline CDR1 reads SEHNR; CDR2 reads FQNEAQ (reference sequence). V was clipped by 1 base and J by 7 bases, with 20 bases between them. CDR3 sequence reads: CASSLGQGIPPDNEQFF. The CDR3 DNA reads TGTGCCAGCAGCTTAGGTCAGGGAATCCCCCCTGATAATGAGCAGTTCTTC. The entire variable domain, with the rest obtained from reference TRBV7-9 and TRBJ2-1, is as follows: DTGVSQNPRHKITKRGQNVTFRCDPISEHNRLYWYRQTLGQGPEFLTYFQNEAQLEKSRLLSDRFSAERPKGSFSTLEIQRTEQGDSAMYLCASSLGQGIPPDNEQFFGPGTRLTVL.

The V and J genes are TRBV7-9 and TRBJ2-1; D is perhaps TRBD2 (5 bases). Germline V lookup: CDR1 SEHNR, CDR2 FQNEAQ (reference sequence). The CDR3 covers 15 residues. V gave up 1 base and J gave up 0 bases, with 7 bases separating them. The CDR3 loop reads CASSLGAASYNEQFF. The CDR3 bases are TGTGCCAGCAGCTTAGGAGCGGCCTCCTACAATGAGCAGTTCTTC.

The CDR3 nucleotides are TGTGCCAGCAGTGAAGCTCGGGGAACGACAGGGGCCGAGCAGTACTTC. Protein product: CASSEARGTTGAEQYF. This rearrangement joins TRBV2 to TRBJ2-7; 8 nucleotides agree with TRBD1. The V segment lost 0 bases and the J segment 6 bases; nucleotides outside the gene matches: 10. Per the germline V gene, CDR1 is SNHLY and CDR2 is FYNNEI. The CDR3 is 16 residues long.

This sequence joins TRBV5-4 and TRBJ2-7, with D possibly TRBD2 on 5 matching bases. The V and J ends lost 1 base and 6 bases respectively, with 8 bases between them. The germline V gene encodes CDR1 SGHNT and CDR2 YYREEE (reference sequence). CDR3 size: 12 residues. The CDR3, as DNA: TGTGCCAGCAGCTTGAAAGGAGGCGAGCAGTACTTC. Translation gives CASSLKGGEQYF.

This clone was found a few times. The gene calls are TRBV7-9 and TRBJ2-7; 8 bases map to TRBD1. This CDR3 spans 14 amino acids. V lost 6 bases and J lost 3; bases outside the gene matches: 7. The V gene's germline CDR1 is SEHNR and CDR2 FQNEAQ (reference sequence). CDR3 sequence: CASSRDGQGYEQYF. The CDR3 coding sequence is TGTGCCAGCAGTCGTGACGGACAGGGCTACGAGCAGTACTTC.

CDR3 loop: CASRWQGGGGYTF. DNA of the CDR3: TGTGCCAGCAGGTGGCAGGGGGGTGGGGGCTACACCTTC. This chain joins TRBV12-3 or TRBV12-4 and TRBJ1-2, with 7 bases that match TRBD1. V shed 6 bases, J shed 8 bases, and the junction held 9 bases outside the gene matches. The CDR3 has 13 residues.

CDR3 nucleotide sequence: TGTGCCAGCACCCCCTTCCCAAACGGTGGAGAGACCCAGTACTTC. The encoded protein is CASTPFPNGGETQYF. This sequence joins TRBV28 and TRBJ2-5; D ambiguous. Trimming stripped 7 bases from V and 4 bases from J, with 19 bases between. The V gene's germline CDR1 is MDHEN and CDR2 SYDVKM. The CDR3 runs 15 residues.

This clone was picked up a small number of times. CDR3 DNA: TGCGCCAGCAGCCCGGGTACGGGAGGGTACCAAGAGACCCAGTACTTC. It yields the protein CASSPGTGGYQETQYF. This sequence joins TRBV5-1 and TRBJ2-5, with 8 bases aligning to TRBD2. This CDR3 has 16 amino acids. Germline V gene data show CDR1 as SGHRS and CDR2 as YFSETQ. The V and J ends lost 4 bases and 0 bases, in that order; junction bases with no gene match: 8. Drawing the rest from reference TRBV5-1 and TRBJ2-5, the complete variable domain is KAGVTQTPRYLIKTRGQQVTLSCSPISGHRSVSWYQQTPGQGLQFLFEYFSETQRNKGNFPGRFSGRQFSNSRSEMNVSTLELGDSALYLCASSPGTGGYQETQYFGPGTRLLVL.

J is TRBJ2-3 and V is TRBV21-1; the table's TRBD2 call for D was not verified on the DNA. TRBV21-1 is a documented pseudogene. CDR3 size: 15 residues. The CDR3 reads CASSKEGTSTDTQYF. The CDR3 DNA is TGTGCCAGCAGCAAGGAAGGGACTAGCACAGATACGCAGTATTTT.

Details on this clone: One end of the junction does not line up with germline, which may come from a read error. The CDR3 DNA reads TGCGCCAGCAGATTGGGTTCGGGGGTCCACACAGATACGCAGTATTTT. It translates to CASRLGSGVHTDTQYF. The rearrangement links TRBV5-1 to TRBJ2-3; D is possibly TRBD2 (6 bases). This CDR3 is 16 amino acids long. CDR1 and CDR2 (germline): SGHRS, YFSETQ. The variable domain in full, completed from reference TRBV5-1 and TRBJ2-3, reads KAGVTQTPRYLIKTRGQQVTLSCSPISGHRSVSWYQQTPGQGLQFLFEYFSETQRNKGNFPGRFSGRQFSNSRSEMNVSTLELGDSALYLCASRLGSGVHTDTQYFGPGTRLTVL.

The chain uses TRBV18 and TRBJ2-3, with D maybe TRBD2 (5 bases). The germline V gene has CDR1 KGHSH and CDR2 LQKENI. The CDR3 is 17 residues long. V gave up 3 bases and J gave up 0 bases, with 16 bases separating them. The chain's CDR3 is CASSPGPGYSSTDTQYF. The CDR3 coding sequence is TGTGCCAGCTCACCGGGTCCGGGATATTCTAGCACAGATACGCAGTATTTT.

This clone was seen at least ten times. The CDR3 loop reads CASSATGVGNTEAFF. The DNA of the CDR3 is TGCGCCAGCAGCGCCACAGGGGTTGGAAACACTGAAGCTTTCTTT. The chain is built from TRBV5-1 and TRBJ1-1, with 7 bases fitting TRBD1. The CDR3 runs to 15 residues. V lost 4 bases, J lost 2 bases, and 8 bases stayed unmatched. Germline V lookup: CDR1 SGHRS, CDR2 YFSETQ.

The CDR3 sequence is CASSARTGSYEQYF. The DNA for the CDR3 is TGTGCCAGCAGCGCAAGGACAGGGAGCTACGAGCAGTACTTC. The rearrangement joins TRBV21-1 to TRBJ2-7; the table's TRBD1 call for D was not verified on the DNA. TRBV21-1 is marked as a pseudogene. The CDR3 has 14 amino acids.

The sample holds a few counts of this clone. The V call is TRBV4-1, the J call TRBJ1-2, with D possibly being TRBD1 (5 bases). This CDR3 comprises 16 residues. V was trimmed by 0 bases and J by 4 bases, leaving 15 bases between them. Germline V gene data show CDR1 as MGHRA and CDR2 as YSYEKL. The CDR3 sequence: CASSQDRGRTPYGYTF. For the CDR3, the DNA is TGCGCCAGCAGCCAAGATAGGGGCAGAACTCCCTATGGCTACACCTTC.

The CDR3: CASSLRGVGGREEQYF. In DNA form, the CDR3 reads TGTGCCAGCAGCTTAAGGGGGGTCGGCGGGAGGGAGGAGCAGTACTTC. This sequence joins TRBV11-2 and TRBJ2-7; TRBD2 agrees at 9 bases. The CDR3 runs 16 residues. Germline V gene data show CDR1 as SGHAT and CDR2 as FQNNGV. After removal of 2 bases from V and 7 bases from J, the junction contained 12 bases not matched to a gene.

The chain combines TRBV12-3 or TRBV12-4 with TRBJ2-4; 7 nucleotides align to TRBD1. J was trimmed by 9 bases and V by 6 bases; bases with no gene match: 8. The CDR3 has 13 residues. This CDR3 is CASSPTGNGIQYF. The DNA of the CDR3 is TGTGCCAGCAGCCCGACAGGGAACGGCATTCAGTACTTC.

The count of this clone is one. The J gene is TRBJ2-4, the V gene TRBV6-5, with D possibly TRBD1 on 6 matching bases. Trimming removed 0 bases at V and 6 bases at J, with 9 bases between. The CDR3 consists of 14 residues. Per the germline V gene, CDR1 is MNHEY and CDR2 is SVGAGI. The CDR3 sequence: CASSYSPGVNIQYF. As DNA, the CDR3 is TGTGCCAGCAGTTACTCACCAGGGGTAAACATTCAGTACTTC.

Written as DNA, the CDR3 is TGTGCCACCAGCAAGTTTAGGGGGCAAGGCACAGATACGCAGTATTTT. This translates into CATSKFRGQGTDTQYF. The chain employs TRBV15 and TRBJ2-3; 7 nucleotides match TRBD1. CDR3 length: 16 amino acids. Losses at the gene ends were 4 bases for V and 1 base for J; bases not matched to a gene: 8. From germline, CDR1 is LNHNV and CDR2 YYDKDF (reference sequence).

V and J are TRBV19 and TRBJ2-5; perhaps TRBD1 as D (6 bases). Between the trimmed V and J ends, which lost 5 bases and 0 bases, there was a span of 13 bases. The CDR3 loop spans 15 amino acids. Germline loops: CDR1 LNHDA, CDR2 SQIVND (reference sequence). The CDR3 bases are TGTGCCAGTAGTCAAGGGGGTCCGTACCAAGAGACCCAGTACTTC. Its protein product is CASSQGGPYQETQYF.

In its sample, this clone was seen a few times. The gene calls are TRBV6-2 or TRBV6-3 and TRBJ2-7; TRBD2 agrees at 7 bases. CDR1 is MNHEY, CDR2 SVGEGT, per germline. V was pared by 5 bases and J by 6 bases, with 13 bases of the junction left unmatched. The CDR3 runs 15 residues. As DNA, the CDR3 is TGTGCCAGCAGTCCAACCTTTCAGGGAGGGTCCGAGCAGTACTTC. Its protein is CASSPTFQGGSEQYF.

In this sample, this clone turned up a few times. The V call is TRBV6-2 or TRBV6-3, the J call TRBJ1-1; D might be TRBD1 (6 bases). The V end lost 4 bases, the J end lost 1 base, and 16 bases lay between the germline ends. This CDR3 region has 16 residues. Germline V gene lookup returns CDR1 MNHEY and CDR2 SVGEGT. CDR3 sequence: CASSSLTGMRNTEAFF. CDR3 bases: TGTGCCAGCAGTTCCTTAACAGGGATGAGGAACACTGAAGCTTTCTTT.

This rearrangement joins TRBV5-1 to TRBJ2-5, with TRBD2 identical over 8 bases. The length of the CDR3 is 15 residues. Germline CDR1 reads SGHRS; CDR2 reads YFSETQ. J lost 4 bases, V lost 4 bases, and 9 bases had no gene match. The CDR3 bases are TGCGCCAGCAGCCCCGGGGGGGCCGGGGTAGAGACCCAGTACTTC. Translated, it gives CASSPGGAGVETQYF.

The chain recombines TRBV19 with TRBJ2-1; TRBD2 matches 14 bases. CDR1 is LNHDA, CDR2 SQIVND, per germline (reference sequence). V dropped 6 bases and J dropped 6; count of bases not matched to a gene: 7. The CDR3 totals 16 residues. Written as DNA, the CDR3 is TGTGCCAGTAGGGTTACTGGACTAGCGGGAGGCAATGAGCAGTTCTTC. Translated: CASRVTGLAGGNEQFF.

The chain joins TRBV6-1 to TRBJ2-7, with D possibly TRBD1 on 6 matching bases. This CDR3 has 16 residues. V was cut by 3 bases and J by 3 bases, with 18 bases left in between. Germline V gene data show CDR1 as MNHNS and CDR2 as SASEGT. Here the CDR3 DNA reads TGTGCCAGCAGTGATACCCCCGGGACATCCGGCTACGAGCAGTACTTC. Amino acid sequence: CASSDTPGTSGYEQYF.

V and J are TRBV14 and TRBJ2-3; 9 nucleotides line up with TRBD1. Germline assignment: CDR1 SGHDN and CDR2 FVKESK. J lost 3 bases, V lost 3 bases, and 7 bases had no gene match. The CDR3 extends over 16 amino acids. The CDR3, as DNA: TGTGCCAGCAGCCAGATGGGACAGGGTAGGACAGATACGCAGTATTTT. This sequence encodes CASSQMGQGRTDTQYF.

V gene TRBV4-2 combines with J gene TRBJ1-2; TRBD1 aligns across 9 bases. CDR1 LGHNA and CDR2 YNFKEQ come from the germline V gene. The CDR3 loop spans 15 amino acids. V lost 7 bases to trimming and J lost 6 bases; unmatched junction nucleotides: 12. The CDR3 spells CASTQRLQGADGYTF. CDR3 in DNA: TGTGCCAGCACACAAAGGCTACAGGGGGCGGATGGCTACACCTTC.

In this sample, this clone turned up once. The rearrangement links TRBV28 to TRBJ1-2; D remains ambiguous. In germline, CDR1 is MDHEN, CDR2 SYDVKM. CDR3 length equals 14 residues. Trimming pared 3 bases from V and 4 bases from J, leaving 12 bases between. As DNA, the CDR3 is TGTGCCAGCAGTTTCACAATAGGCGGCTATGGCTACACCTTC. As protein: CASSFTIGGYGYTF.

This clone was found a few times. The V and J genes are TRBV7-6 and TRBJ2-7; TRBD1 aligns across 8 bases. V lost 2 bases and J lost 0; bases outside the gene matches: 6. The CDR3 length is 16 residues. Per germline, CDR1 SGHVS and CDR2 FNYEAQ. The CDR3 loop reads CASSLSNRGSSYEQYF. The CDR3 DNA sequence: TGTGCCAGCAGCTTATCAAACAGGGGGAGCTCCTACGAGCAGTACTTC.